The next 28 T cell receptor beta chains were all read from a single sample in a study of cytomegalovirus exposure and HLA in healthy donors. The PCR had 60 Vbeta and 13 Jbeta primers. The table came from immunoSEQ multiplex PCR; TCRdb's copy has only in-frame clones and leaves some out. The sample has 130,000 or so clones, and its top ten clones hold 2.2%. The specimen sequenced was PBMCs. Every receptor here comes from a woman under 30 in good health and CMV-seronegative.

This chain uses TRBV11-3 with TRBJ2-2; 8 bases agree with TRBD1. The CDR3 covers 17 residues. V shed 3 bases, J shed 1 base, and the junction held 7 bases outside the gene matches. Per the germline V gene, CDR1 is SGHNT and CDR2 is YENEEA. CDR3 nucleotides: TGTGCCAGCAGCTTTCCTTCGGACAGGGTGAACACCGGGGAGCTGTTTTTT. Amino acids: CASSFPSDRVNTGELFF.

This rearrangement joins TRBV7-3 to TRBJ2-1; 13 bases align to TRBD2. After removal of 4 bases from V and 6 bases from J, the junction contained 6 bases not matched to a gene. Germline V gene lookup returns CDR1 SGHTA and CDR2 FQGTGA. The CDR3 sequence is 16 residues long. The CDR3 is CASSSSLAGGPNEQFF. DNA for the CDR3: TGTGCCAGCAGCTCCTCACTAGCGGGAGGGCCCAATGAGCAGTTCTTC.

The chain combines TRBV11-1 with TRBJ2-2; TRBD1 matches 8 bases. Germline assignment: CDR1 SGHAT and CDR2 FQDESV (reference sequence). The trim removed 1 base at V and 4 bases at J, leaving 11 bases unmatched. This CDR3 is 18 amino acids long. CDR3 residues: CASSLGSSGQGLTGELFF. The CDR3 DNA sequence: TGTGCCAGCAGCTTAGGATCCTCAGGACAGGGACTCACCGGGGAGCTGTTTTTT.

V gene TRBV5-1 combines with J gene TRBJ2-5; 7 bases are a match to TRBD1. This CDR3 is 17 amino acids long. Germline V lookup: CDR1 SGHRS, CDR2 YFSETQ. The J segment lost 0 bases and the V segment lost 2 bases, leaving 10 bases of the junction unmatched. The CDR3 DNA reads TGCGCCAGCAGCTTTTCGAGGGGGACAGTGTACCAAGAGACCCAGTACTTC. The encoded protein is CASSFSRGTVYQETQYF.

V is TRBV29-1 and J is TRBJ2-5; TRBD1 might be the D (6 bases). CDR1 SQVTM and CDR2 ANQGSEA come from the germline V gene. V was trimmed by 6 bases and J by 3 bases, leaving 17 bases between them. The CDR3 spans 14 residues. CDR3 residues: CSVDWTVYEETQYF. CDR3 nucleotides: TGCAGCGTGGATTGGACAGTCTACGAAGAGACCCAGTACTTC.

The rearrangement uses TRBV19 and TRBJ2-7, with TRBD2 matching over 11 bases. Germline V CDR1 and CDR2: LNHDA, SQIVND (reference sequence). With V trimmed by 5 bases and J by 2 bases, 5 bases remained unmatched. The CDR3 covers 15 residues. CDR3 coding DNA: TGTGCCAGTAGTGTTGGGACTAGCGGAACCTACGAGCAGTACTTC. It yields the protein CASSVGTSGTYEQYF.

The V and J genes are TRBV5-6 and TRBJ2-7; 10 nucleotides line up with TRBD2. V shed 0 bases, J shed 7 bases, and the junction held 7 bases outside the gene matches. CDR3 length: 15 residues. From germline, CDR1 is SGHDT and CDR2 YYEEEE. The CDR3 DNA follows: TGTGCCAGCAGCTTGGTTCTAGCGGGAGTGGGTGAGCAGTACTTC. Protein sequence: CASSLVLAGVGEQYF.

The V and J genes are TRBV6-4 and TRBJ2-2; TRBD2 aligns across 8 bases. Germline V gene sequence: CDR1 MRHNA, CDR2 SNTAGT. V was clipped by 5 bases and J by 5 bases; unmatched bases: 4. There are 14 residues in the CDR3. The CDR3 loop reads CASSPGLETGELFF. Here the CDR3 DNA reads TGTGCCAGCAGTCCGGGACTAGAAACCGGGGAGCTGTTTTTT.

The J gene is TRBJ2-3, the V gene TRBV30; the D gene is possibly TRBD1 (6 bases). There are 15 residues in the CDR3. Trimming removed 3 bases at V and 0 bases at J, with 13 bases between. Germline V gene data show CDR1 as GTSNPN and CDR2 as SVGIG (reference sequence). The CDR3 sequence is CAWRSGRGSTDTQYF. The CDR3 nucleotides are TGTGCCTGGAGGTCGGGCAGGGGTAGCACAGATACGCAGTATTTT.

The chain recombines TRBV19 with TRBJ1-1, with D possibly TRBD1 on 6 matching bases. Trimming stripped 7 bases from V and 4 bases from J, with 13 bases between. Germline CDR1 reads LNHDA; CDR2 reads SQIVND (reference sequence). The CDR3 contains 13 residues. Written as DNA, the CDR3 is TGTGCCAGTATCCACCCCAGGGGCACTGAAGCTTTCTTT. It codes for CASIHPRGTEAFF.

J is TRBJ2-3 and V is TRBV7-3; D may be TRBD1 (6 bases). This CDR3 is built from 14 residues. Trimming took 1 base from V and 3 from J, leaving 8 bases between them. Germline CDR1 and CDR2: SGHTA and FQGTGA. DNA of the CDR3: TGTGCCAGCAGCTTAAAGGGGGAAACAGATACGCAGTATTTT. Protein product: CASSLKGETDTQYF.

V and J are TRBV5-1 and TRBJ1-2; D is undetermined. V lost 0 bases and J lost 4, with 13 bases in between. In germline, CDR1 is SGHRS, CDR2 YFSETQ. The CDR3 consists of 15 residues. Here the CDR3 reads CASSLGDAGIYGYTF. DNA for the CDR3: TGCGCCAGCAGCTTGGGAGACGCAGGTATCTATGGCTACACCTTC.

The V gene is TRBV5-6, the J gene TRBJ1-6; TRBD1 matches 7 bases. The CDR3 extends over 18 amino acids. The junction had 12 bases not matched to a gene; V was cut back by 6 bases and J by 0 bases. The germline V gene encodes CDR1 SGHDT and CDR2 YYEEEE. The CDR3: CASNRGGRTFSYNSPLHF. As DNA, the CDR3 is TGTGCCAGCAACAGGGGAGGCAGAACCTTCTCCTATAATTCACCCCTCCACTTT.

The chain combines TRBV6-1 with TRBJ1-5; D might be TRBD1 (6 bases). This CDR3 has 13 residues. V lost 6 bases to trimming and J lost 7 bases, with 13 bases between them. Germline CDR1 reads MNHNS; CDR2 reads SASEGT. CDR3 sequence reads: CASRSTGNQPQHF. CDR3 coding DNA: TGTGCCAGCAGGTCGACAGGTAACCAGCCCCAGCATTTT.

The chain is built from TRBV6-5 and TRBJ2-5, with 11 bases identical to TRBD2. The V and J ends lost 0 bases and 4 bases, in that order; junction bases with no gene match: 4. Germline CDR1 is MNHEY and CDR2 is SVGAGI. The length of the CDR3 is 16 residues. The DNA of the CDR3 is TGTGCCAGCAGTTACTCACTAGCGGGAGCCCTAGAGACCCAGTACTTC. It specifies CASSYSLAGALETQYF.

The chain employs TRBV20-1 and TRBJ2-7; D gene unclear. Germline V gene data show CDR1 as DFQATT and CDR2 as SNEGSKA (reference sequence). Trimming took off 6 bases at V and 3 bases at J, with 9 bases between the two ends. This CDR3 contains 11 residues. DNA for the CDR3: TGCAGTGCCAATGAGAACTACGAGCAGTACTTC. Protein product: CSANENYEQYF.

CDR3 nucleotide sequence: TGTGCCAGCAGTCAACAGACAGGGGGCACAGATACGCAGTATTTT. The encoded protein is CASSQQTGGTDTQYF. The chain has TRBV6-5 and TRBJ2-3, with 8 nucleotides matching TRBD1. The CDR3 extends over 15 amino acids. The V and J ends lost 5 bases and 1 base, in that order; junction bases with no gene match: 5. In germline, CDR1 is MNHEY, CDR2 SVGAGI.

CDR3 sequence reads: CASSLGGGTYEQYF. As DNA, the CDR3 is TGTGCCAGCAGCTTAGGGGGCGGGACCTACGAGCAGTACTTC. The chain combines TRBV7-4 with TRBJ2-5; D may be TRBD2 (6 bases). The J call is in doubt because the DNA end fits TRBJ2-7 better. The CDR3 has 14 amino acids. The V gene's germline CDR1 is SGHVT and CDR2 SQSDAQ.

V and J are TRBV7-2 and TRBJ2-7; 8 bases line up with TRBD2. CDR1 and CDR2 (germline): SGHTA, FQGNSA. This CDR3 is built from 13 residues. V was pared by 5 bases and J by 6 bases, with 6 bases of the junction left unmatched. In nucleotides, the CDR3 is TGTGCCAGCAGCCCGACTAGCGTAGGCGAGCAGTACGTC. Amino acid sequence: CASSPTSVGEQYV.

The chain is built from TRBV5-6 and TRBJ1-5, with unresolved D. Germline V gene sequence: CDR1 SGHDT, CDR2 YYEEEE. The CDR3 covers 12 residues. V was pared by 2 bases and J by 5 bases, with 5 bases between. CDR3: CASSFLDQPQHF. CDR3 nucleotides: TGTGCCAGCAGCTTCCTCGATCAGCCCCAGCATTTT.

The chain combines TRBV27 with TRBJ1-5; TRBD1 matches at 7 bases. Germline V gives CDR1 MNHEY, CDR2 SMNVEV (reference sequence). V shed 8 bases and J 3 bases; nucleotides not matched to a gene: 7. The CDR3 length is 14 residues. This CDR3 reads CASDFGQANQPQHF. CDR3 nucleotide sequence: TGTGCCAGCGATTTCGGACAGGCCAATCAGCCCCAGCATTTT.

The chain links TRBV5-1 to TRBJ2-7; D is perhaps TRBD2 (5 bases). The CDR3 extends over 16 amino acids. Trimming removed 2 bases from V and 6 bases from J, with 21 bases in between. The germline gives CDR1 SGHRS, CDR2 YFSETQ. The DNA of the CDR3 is TGCGCCAGCAGCTTCCGAGCCGCGGGCCAAGGGTGCGAGCAGTACGTC. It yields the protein CASSFRAAGQGCEQYV.

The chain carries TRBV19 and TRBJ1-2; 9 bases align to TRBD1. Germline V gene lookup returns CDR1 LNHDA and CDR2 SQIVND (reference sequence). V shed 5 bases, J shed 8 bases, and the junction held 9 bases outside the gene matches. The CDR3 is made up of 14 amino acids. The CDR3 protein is CASSRGGTGKGYTF. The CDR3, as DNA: TGTGCCAGTAGTCGGGGGGGGACAGGGAAAGGCTACACCTTC.

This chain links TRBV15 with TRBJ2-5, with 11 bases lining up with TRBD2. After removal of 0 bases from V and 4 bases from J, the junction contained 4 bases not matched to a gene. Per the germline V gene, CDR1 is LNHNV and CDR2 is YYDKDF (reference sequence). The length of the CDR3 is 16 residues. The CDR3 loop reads CATSRDRTSGPETQYF. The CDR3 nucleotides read TGTGCCACCAGCAGAGATAGGACTAGCGGGCCAGAGACCCAGTACTTC.

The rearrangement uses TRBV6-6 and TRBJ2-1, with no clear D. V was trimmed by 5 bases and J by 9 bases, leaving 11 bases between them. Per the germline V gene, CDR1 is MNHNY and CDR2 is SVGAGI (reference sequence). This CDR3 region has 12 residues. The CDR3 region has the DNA TGTGCCAGCAGTCGAGAACCAGGTGAGCAGTTCTTC. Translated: CASSREPGEQFF.

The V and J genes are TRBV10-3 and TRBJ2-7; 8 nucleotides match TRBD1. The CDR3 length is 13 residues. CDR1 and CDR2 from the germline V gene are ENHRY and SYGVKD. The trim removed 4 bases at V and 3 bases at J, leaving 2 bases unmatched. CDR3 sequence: CAISAGTGYEQYV. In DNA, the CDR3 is TGTGCCATCAGTGCCGGGACAGGCTACGAGCAGTACGTC.

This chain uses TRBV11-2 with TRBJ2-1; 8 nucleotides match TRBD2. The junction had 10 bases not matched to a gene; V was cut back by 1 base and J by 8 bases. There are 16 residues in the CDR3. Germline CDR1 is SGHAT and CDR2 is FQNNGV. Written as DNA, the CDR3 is TGTGCCAGCAGCTTAGGAGCTTTAGCAGCGGGGGATGAGCAGTTCTTC. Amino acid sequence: CASSLGALAAGDEQFF.

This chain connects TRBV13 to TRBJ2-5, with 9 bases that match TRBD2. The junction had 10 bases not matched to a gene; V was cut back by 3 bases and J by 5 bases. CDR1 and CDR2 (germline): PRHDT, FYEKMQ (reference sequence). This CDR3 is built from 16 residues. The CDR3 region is CASSFKISGSGETQYF. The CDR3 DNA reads TGTGCCAGCAGCTTCAAAATTAGCGGGAGTGGGGAGACCCAGTACTTC. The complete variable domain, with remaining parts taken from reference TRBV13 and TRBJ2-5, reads AAGVIQSPRHLIKEKRETATLKCYPIPRHDTVYWYQQGPGQDPQFLISFYEKMQSDKGSIPDRFSAQQFSDYHSELNMSSLELGDSALYFCASSFKISGSGETQYFGPGTRLLVL.